This T cell receptor beta chain stems from a study of regulatory T cells in long-lasting Graves disease. Turning to the study itself: Those with persistent Graves' disease had received antithyroid drugs for over 5 years with positive TSH receptor antibodies. General study points: Thyroid tissue went unexamined; only peripheral blood was analyzed.

The TCR beta library used iRepertoire HTBI primers with Arm-PCR amplification of CDR3. Using its own MiXCR run on the multiplex PCR reads, TCRdb lists one record per CDR3 protein. The sample carries around 450,000 distinct CDR3 sequences, 20% to 25% recorded once. This clonotype turned up a few times. Its antigen is not known. The sample's time point: persistent/refractory GD, antithyroid drugs over 5 years with positive TRAb. PBMC-extracted RNA yielded the TCR library. Germline CDR1 and CDR2: SQVTM and ANQGSEA. The CDR3 runs to 14 residues. The junction had 6 bases not matched to a gene; V was cut back by 5 bases and J by 5 bases.

This rearrangement joins TRBV29-1 to TRBJ2-5, with 12 bases identical to TRBD1. Sequences were derived from peripheral blood mononuclear cells (PBMCs), sampled when the disease was refractory, from a patient treated with antithyroid drugs. The receptor comes from a female donor with Graves disease. The CDR3 loop reads CSVYGTGGRETQYF. The CDR3 DNA sequence: TGCAGCGTTTATGGGACAGGGGGCCGGGAGACCCAGTACTTC.